The T cell receptor beta chain under discussion was sequenced for a study of blood T cell repertoires in COVID-19. About the study: The analysed material was cDNA or gDNA that came from T cells, B-cell-depleted T cells, or PBMCs.

This clone came up once. As processed by the authors: Reference gene primers were amplified, and this amplification served to estimate nucleated cell counts. Libraries were prepared by immunoSEQ multiplex PCR; TCRdb keeps only in-frame clonotypes and omits some of them. V, J and clone size derive from that table, while D and trimming were established from the DNA sequence. The data contain some 100,000 clones, about 83% of them singletons. Between the trimmed V and J ends, which lost 7 bases and 0 bases, there was a span of 18 bases. The CDR3 has 16 residues. From germline, CDR1 is SGHAT and CDR2 FQDESV (reference sequence).

The source is a human donor in a cohort sampled during active COVID-19. The chain links TRBV11-1 to TRBJ1-1, with D hard to call. The sample was peripheral blood. The CDR3 protein is CASKNPAGVMNTEAFF. DNA for the CDR3: TGTGCCAGCAAGAACCCGGCCGGGGTGATGAACACTGAAGCTTTCTTT.